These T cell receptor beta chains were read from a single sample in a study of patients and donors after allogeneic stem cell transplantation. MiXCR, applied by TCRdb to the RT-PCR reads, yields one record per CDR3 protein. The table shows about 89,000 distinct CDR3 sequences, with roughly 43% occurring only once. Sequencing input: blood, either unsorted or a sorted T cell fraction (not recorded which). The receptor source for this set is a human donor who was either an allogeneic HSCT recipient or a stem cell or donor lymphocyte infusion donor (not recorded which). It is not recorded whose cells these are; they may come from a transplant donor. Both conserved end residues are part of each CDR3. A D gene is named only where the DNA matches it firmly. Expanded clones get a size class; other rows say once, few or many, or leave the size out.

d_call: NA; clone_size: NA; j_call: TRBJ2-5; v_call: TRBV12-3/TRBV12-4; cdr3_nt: TGTGCCAGCACCTGGGCATACCAAGAGACCCAGTACTTC; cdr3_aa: CASTWAYQETQYF
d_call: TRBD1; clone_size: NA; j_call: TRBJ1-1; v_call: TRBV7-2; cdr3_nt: TGTGCCAGCAGCACGAGGACAGGGAACACTGAAGCTTTCTTT; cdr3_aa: CASSTRTGNTEAFF
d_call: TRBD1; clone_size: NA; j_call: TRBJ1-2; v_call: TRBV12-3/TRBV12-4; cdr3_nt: TGTGCCAGCAGTATGGACAGGGTCTATGGCTACACCTTC; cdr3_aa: CASSMDRVYGYTF
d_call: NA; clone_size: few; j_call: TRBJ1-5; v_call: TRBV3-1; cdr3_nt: TGTGCCAGCAGCCAAGGTGGTTCCCAGCCCCAGCATTTT; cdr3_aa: CASSQGGSQPQHF
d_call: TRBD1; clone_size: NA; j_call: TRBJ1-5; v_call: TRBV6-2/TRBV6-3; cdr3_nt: TGTGCCAGCAGTTACTCGACCGGGACAGTTAATCAGCCCCAGCATTTT; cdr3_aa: CASSYSTGTVNQPQHF
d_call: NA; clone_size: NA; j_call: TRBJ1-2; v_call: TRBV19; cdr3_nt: TGTGCCACTACCCCCGCGGCAGGGAGTGAATTCTATGGCTACACCTTC; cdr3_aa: CATTPAAGSEFYGYTF
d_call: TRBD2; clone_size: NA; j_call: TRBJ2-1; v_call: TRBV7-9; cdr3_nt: TGTGCCAGCAGCTTAGCGACTGGACTAGCGGGACCCAATGAGCAGTTCTTC; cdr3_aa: CASSLATGLAGPNEQFF
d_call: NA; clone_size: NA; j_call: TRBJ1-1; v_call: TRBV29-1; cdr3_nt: TGCAGCGTTGAATATGCGGCGCTCCGCGTGAACACTGAAGCTTTCTTT; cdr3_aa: CSVEYAALRVNTEAFF
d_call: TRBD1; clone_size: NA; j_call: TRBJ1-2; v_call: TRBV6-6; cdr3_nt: TGTGCCAGCAGCCAACGACAGGGCGGAAACTATGGCTACACCTTC; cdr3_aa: CASSQRQGGNYGYTF
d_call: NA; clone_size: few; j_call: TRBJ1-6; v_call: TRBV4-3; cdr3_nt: TGCGCCAGCAGCCCTAGGGGGGGAGGATCACCCCTCCACTTT; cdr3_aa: CASSPRGGGSPLHF
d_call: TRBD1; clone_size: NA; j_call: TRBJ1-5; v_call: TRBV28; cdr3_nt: TGTGCCAGCAGTCCACCGGGACAGGGGTTGGGGGGCAATCAGCCCCAGCATTTT; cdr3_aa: CASSPPGQGLGGNQPQHF
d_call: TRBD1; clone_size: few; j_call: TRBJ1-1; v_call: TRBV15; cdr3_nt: TGTGCCACCAGCAGAGGGGGACAGGGAATTGAAGCTTTCTTT; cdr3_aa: CATSRGGQGIEAFF
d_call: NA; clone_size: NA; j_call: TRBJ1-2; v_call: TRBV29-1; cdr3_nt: TGCAGCGTTGAAGTCTCAGGGCACTATGGCTACACCTTC; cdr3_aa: CSVEVSGHYGYTF
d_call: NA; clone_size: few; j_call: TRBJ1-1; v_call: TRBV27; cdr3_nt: TGTGCCAGCAGCTCTAGGGGGGATCAGAACACTGAAGCTTTCTTT; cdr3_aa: CASSSRGDQNTEAFF
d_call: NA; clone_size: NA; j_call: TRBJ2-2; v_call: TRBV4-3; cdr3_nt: TGCGCCAGCAGCCAAGATCACCGGGCCGGGGAGCTGTTTTTT; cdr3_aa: CASSQDHRAGELFF
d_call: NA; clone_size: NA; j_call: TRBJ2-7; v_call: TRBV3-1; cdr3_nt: TGTGCCAGCAGCCAGGTAATCGACTACGAGCAGTACTTC; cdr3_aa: CASSQVIDYEQYF
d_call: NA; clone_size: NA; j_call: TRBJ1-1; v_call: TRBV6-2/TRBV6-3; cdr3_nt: TGTGCCAGCAAGACATGGCCCGGAATGAACACTGAAGCTTTCTTT; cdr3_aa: CASKTWPGMNTEAFF
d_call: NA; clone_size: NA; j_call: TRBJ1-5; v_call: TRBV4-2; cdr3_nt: TGTGCCAGCAGCCAAAGGTCCGGTTATAGCAATCAGCCCCAGCATTTT; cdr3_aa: CASSQRSGYSNQPQHF
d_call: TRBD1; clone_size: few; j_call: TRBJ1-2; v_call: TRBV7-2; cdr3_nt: TGTGCCAGCAGCTTAAAGGCCCCCTTACGGGACAGGCAAGACTATGGCTACACCTTC; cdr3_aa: CASSLKAPLRDRQDYGYTF
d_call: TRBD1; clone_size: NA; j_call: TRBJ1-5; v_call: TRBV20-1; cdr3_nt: TGCAGTGTCCCGTCCCGGGACAGTGGGGATCAGCCCCAGCATTTT; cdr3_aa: CSVPSRDSGDQPQHF
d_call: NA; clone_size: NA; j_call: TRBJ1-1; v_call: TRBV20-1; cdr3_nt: TGCAGTGCTACCCCGACGGGAGCTTTCTTT; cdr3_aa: CSATPTGAFF
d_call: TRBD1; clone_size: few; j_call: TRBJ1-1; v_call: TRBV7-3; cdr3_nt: TGTGCCAGCAGCTTTAGCGCGGGACAGGGAAACACTGAAGCTTTCTTT; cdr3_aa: CASSFSAGQGNTEAFF
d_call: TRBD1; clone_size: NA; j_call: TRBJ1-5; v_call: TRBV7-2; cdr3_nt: TGTGCCAGCAGCTTAGTTTGGAGACAGGGTGTTCAGCCCCAGCATTTT; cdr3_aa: CASSLVWRQGVQPQHF
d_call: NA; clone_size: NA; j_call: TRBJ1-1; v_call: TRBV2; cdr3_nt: TGTGCCAGCAAGTTCAGGGTTAACACTGAAGCTTTCTTT; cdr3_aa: CASKFRVNTEAFF
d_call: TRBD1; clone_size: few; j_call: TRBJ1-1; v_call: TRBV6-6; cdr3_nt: TGTGCCAGCAGCCGACTCTGGGACAGGGACACTGAAGCTTTCTTT; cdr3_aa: CASSRLWDRDTEAFF
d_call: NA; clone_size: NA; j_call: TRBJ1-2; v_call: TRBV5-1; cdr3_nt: TGCGCCAGCAGCTTGGTAGGTGAGGCCTTGGGCTACACCTTC; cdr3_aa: CASSLVGEALGYTF